Below, 27 T cell receptor beta chains from the same sample are listed, as sequenced in a study of T cells in Graves' hyperthyroidism and ophthalmopathy. Using RNA transcripts as the source, TCR beta CDR3 regions were amplified. The primer set for the first-round RT-PCR of the TCR CDR3 was HTBI. TCRdb analysed the multiplex PCR reads with MiXCR anew, one entry per CDR3 protein. The sample lists over 450,000 distinct CDR3 sequences, approximately 15% seen once, with around a sixth in the top ten. The sample comprised blood. These receptors all stem from a woman aged 18-29 years with Graves' hyperthyroidism.

This clonotype was counted ten times or more. V and J are TRBV11-2 and TRBJ1-4; TRBD1 aligns across 8 bases. V lost 7 bases and J lost 7; bases outside the gene matches: 11. The germline CDR1 and CDR2 sequences are SGHAT and FQNNGV. The CDR3 has 15 residues. Here the CDR3 reads CASNDRGVGVEKLFF. The CDR3 nucleotides are TGTGCCAGCAACGACAGGGGTGTGGGTGTTGAAAAACTGTTTTTT.

On this clonotype: The junction differs from germline at one of its ends, possibly a read error. The V call is TRBV10-3, the J call TRBJ2-3; D might be TRBD1 or TRBD2, each matching 5 bases. Germline lookup yields CDR1 ENHRY and CDR2 SYGVKD. The CDR3 spans 15 residues. The CDR3 DNA is TGTGCCATCAGTGACCCTTTGAGGGCCACAGGTACGCAGTATTTT. Residues: CAISDPLRATGTQYF.

This clonotype was counted many times. The chain couples TRBV7-7 to TRBJ2-5; a possible D gene is TRBD1 (6 bases). CDR3 length: 14 residues. Germline V gene sequence: CDR1 SSHAT, CDR2 FNYEAQ (reference sequence). V was trimmed by 5 bases and J by 4 bases, leaving 14 bases between them. CDR3 bases: TGTGCCAGCAGCCGCAGGGGAACAAGAGAGACCCAGTACTTC. As protein: CASSRRGTRETQYF.

In this sample, this clonotype turned up many times. The V gene is TRBV6-1, the J gene TRBJ1-1; a weak D match, TRBD1 (6 bases). Trimming took off 10 bases at V and 2 bases at J, with 14 bases between the two ends. This CDR3 has 13 residues. Germline CDR1 and CDR2: MNHNS and SASEGT. The CDR3 is CAIGRGGNTEAFF. The CDR3 DNA reads TGTGCCATCGGCAGGGGAGGAAACACTGAAGCTTTCTTT.

J is TRBJ1-1 and V is TRBV7-9; the match to TRBD1 covers 7 bases. Losses at the gene ends were 0 bases for V and 4 bases for J; bases not matched to a gene: 5. This CDR3 region has 15 residues. Germline-derived CDR1 and CDR2 are SEHNR and FQNEAQ (reference sequence). For the CDR3, the DNA is TGTGCCAGCAGCTTAGCCGACAGGGAGGGCACTGAAGCTTTCTTT. It is translated as CASSLADREGTEAFF. The full variable domain, rest sourced from reference TRBV7-9 and TRBJ1-1, is DTGVSQNPRHKITKRGQNVTFRCDPISEHNRLYWYRQTLGQGPEFLTYFQNEAQLEKSRLLSDRFSAERPKGSFSTLEIQRTEQGDSAMYLCASSLADREGTEAFFGQGTRLTVV.

This clonotype was seen only a few times. This clone may be a read error of a much larger clone one base away. This chain joins TRBV9 and TRBJ2-5; 8 bases are a match to TRBD2. V gave up 3 bases and J gave up 9 bases; unmatched junction bases: 10. This CDR3 contains 14 residues. The germline V gene encodes CDR1 SGDLS and CDR2 YYNGEE. CDR3 DNA sequence: TGTGCCAGCAGCGATAGCGGGATGCGCGAGGCCCAGTACTTC. This codes for CASSDSGMREAQYF.

This clonotype was detected ten times or more. Here the CDR3 DNA reads TGTGCCTGCGCGGGCAGGGAACTCTCTGGGGCCAACGTCCTGACTTTC. Protein product: CACAGRELSGANVLTF. The chain couples TRBV30 to TRBJ2-6; D assignment may be TRBD1 or TRBD2 (5 bases each). The CDR3 covers 16 residues. The V end lost 6 bases, the J end lost 0 bases, and 15 bases lay between the germline ends. Germline V CDR1 and CDR2: GTSNPN, SVGIG (reference sequence).

This clonotype has at least ten counts. The chain employs TRBV28 and TRBJ1-3; D is perhaps TRBD1 (6 bases). The length of the CDR3 is 15 residues. V lost 5 bases, J lost 2 bases, and 13 bases lay in between. Germline V gene data show CDR1 as MDHEN and CDR2 as SYDVKM. CDR3 sequence (DNA): TGTGCCAGCAGTAGCACAGGGAGGACTGGAAACACCATATATTTT. Protein: CASSSTGRTGNTIYF.

V and J are TRBV19 and TRBJ2-2; D perhaps matches TRBD1 (5 bases). This CDR3 has 14 residues. In germline, CDR1 is LNHDA, CDR2 SQIVND (reference sequence). Trimming removed 8 bases at V and 2 bases at J, with 12 bases between. The CDR3 is CASGDSFNTGELFF. CDR3 bases: TGTGCCAGTGGTGACAGCTTTAACACCGGGGAGCTGTTTTTT.

This CDR3 reads CASSQEGSSRDINQETQYF. The CDR3 DNA sequence: TGTGCCAGCAGCCAAGAAGGAAGCTCCCGGGACATCAATCAAGAGACCCAGTACTTC. V gene TRBV14 combines with J gene TRBJ2-5, with D tentatively TRBD1 (6 bases). This CDR3 region has 19 residues. V lost 0 bases, J lost 2 bases, and 22 bases lay in between. Germline values: CDR1 SGHDN, CDR2 FVKESK.

This clonotype was observed at least ten times. The chain has TRBV27 and TRBJ2-5; 8 bases align to TRBD1. In germline, CDR1 is MNHEY, CDR2 SMNVEV (reference sequence). The CDR3 extends over 16 amino acids. Trimming took 0 bases from V and 2 from J; bases not matched to a gene: 5. DNA for the CDR3: TGTGCCAGCAGTTTATCCGTGTGGACAGGGCAAGAGACCCAGTACTTC. Protein: CASSLSVWTGQETQYF.

V and J are TRBV9 and TRBJ2-3, with a weak D call TRBD2 (6 bases). Between the trimmed V and J ends, which lost 8 bases and 1 base, there was a span of 20 bases. CDR1 is SGDLS and CDR2 is YYNGEE in the germline V gene. The CDR3 has 16 residues. The CDR3 loop reads CASSNRLGRGTDTQYF. The DNA of the CDR3 is TGTGCCAGTAGCAATAGACTAGGTCGAGGCACAGATACGCAGTATTTT.

Ten or more counts support this clonotype. This chain links TRBV27 with TRBJ2-5, with D uncertain. V gave up 6 bases and J gave up 5 bases, with 10 bases separating them. The CDR3 has 12 residues. Per germline, CDR1 MNHEY and CDR2 SMNVEV (reference sequence). CDR3 sequence: CASRATSETQYF. The CDR3 DNA reads as TGTGCCAGCAGGGCGACGTCGGAGACCCAGTACTTC.

The chain recombines TRBV6-1 with TRBJ2-4; D ambiguous. The CDR3 is 14 amino acids. Germline lookup yields CDR1 MNHNS and CDR2 SASEGT. V lost 8 bases and J 3 bases, leaving 14 bases between the germline ends. The CDR3 nucleotides are TGTGCCAGCTCTGCAGGTCGATTCAAAAACATTCAGTACTTC. It codes for CASSAGRFKNIQYF.

The V call is TRBV7-2, the J call TRBJ1-1; the D is unclear. There are 12 residues in the CDR3. The V gene's germline CDR1 is SGHTA and CDR2 FQGNSA. V gave up 5 bases and J gave up 10 bases, with 14 bases separating them. The CDR3 loop is CASSPHSVAAFF. The DNA for the CDR3 is TGTGCCAGCAGCCCCCATTCTGTGGCAGCTTTCTTT.

This sequence joins TRBV10-3 and TRBJ2-1, with 11 bases fitting TRBD2. With V trimmed by 3 bases and J by 7 bases, 11 bases remained unmatched. The V gene's germline CDR1 is ENHRY and CDR2 SYGVKD. The CDR3 sequence is 17 residues long. The CDR3 sequence: CAISDLLASGRFNEQFF. The CDR3, as DNA: TGTGCCATCAGTGATCTTTTAGCTAGCGGGAGGTTTAATGAGCAGTTCTTC.

This clonotype was counted at least ten times. The CDR3 nucleotides read TGTGCCAGCTCACCCTACACAGATACGCAGTATTTT. Its translation: CASSPYTDTQYF. This rearrangement joins TRBV18 to TRBJ2-3; no clear D. Germline CDR1 is KGHSH and CDR2 is LQKENI. Trimming took off 3 bases at V and 2 bases at J, with 3 bases between the two ends. This CDR3 contains 12 residues.

This clonotype was seen repeatedly, ten times or more. V is TRBV20-1 and J is TRBJ2-1, with D uncertain. The germline gives CDR1 DFQATT, CDR2 SNEGSKA (reference sequence). CDR3 length equals 13 residues. Between the trimmed V and J ends, which lost 8 bases and 10 bases, there was a span of 21 bases. CDR3: CSSIDRLYGEQFF. CDR3 coding DNA: TGCAGTTCCATAGACCGCCTGTACGGCGAGCAGTTCTTC.

This clonotype was counted at least ten times. The chain employs TRBV6-5 and TRBJ2-1; 10 positions agree with TRBD2. CDR1 is MNHEY and CDR2 is SVGAGI in the germline V gene. The CDR3 totals 17 residues. V trimming: 0 bases; J trimming: 5 bases; junction bases outside the gene matches: 7. CDR3: CASSYSGLAGVHNEQFF. CDR3 coding DNA: TGTGCCAGCAGTTACTCGGGGCTAGCGGGAGTTCACAATGAGCAGTTCTTC.

This clonotype was counted between two and nine times. The J gene is TRBJ1-2, the V gene TRBV7-9; D is unclear. The CDR3 runs 17 residues. V was cut by 5 bases and J by 2 bases, with 21 bases left in between. Germline assignment: CDR1 SEHNR and CDR2 FQNEAQ (reference sequence). In DNA form, the CDR3 reads TGTGCCAGCAGCCCTGAATTAACCTTGTCCCCAAACTATGGCTACACCTTC. This gives the protein CASSPELTLSPNYGYTF.

This clonotype was picked up a small number of times. The chain links TRBV9 to TRBJ2-2; D perhaps matches TRBD2 (6 bases). The CDR3 covers 15 residues. V was shortened by 0 bases and J by 3 bases, with 9 bases between the two germline ends. CDR1 and CDR2 from the germline V gene are SGDLS and YYNGEE. For the CDR3, the DNA is TGTGCCAGCAGCGTAGTTAGCGGTGACACCGGGGAGCTGTTTTTT. Amino acid sequence: CASSVVSGDTGELFF.

The rearrangement uses TRBV20-1 and TRBJ2-7; 11 bases are shared with TRBD2. Trimming removed 0 bases from V and 3 bases from J; junction bases left unmatched: 13. Germline V gene lookup returns CDR1 DFQATT and CDR2 SNEGSKA (reference sequence). The CDR3 covers 18 residues. In DNA form, the CDR3 reads TGCAGTGCTAGAGATCCCACTAGCGGGAGTTCACACATCTACGAGCAGTACTTC. Amino acids: CSARDPTSGSSHIYEQYF.

The rearrangement uses TRBV12-3 or TRBV12-4 and TRBJ2-7; TRBD1 aligns across 7 bases. The ends lost 3 bases at V and 3 bases at J; junction bases unmatched: 8. The CDR3 covers 15 residues. The CDR3 loop reads CASSLKGQKDYEQYF. The CDR3 DNA reads as TGTGCCAGCAGTTTGAAGGGACAGAAAGACTACGAGCAGTACTTC.

This clonotype showed up many times. The chain has TRBV6-5 and TRBJ2-2; TRBD2 agrees at 14 bases. The CDR3 has 15 amino acids. Germline trimming cut 4 bases from V and 10 bases from J; bases unmatched to any gene: 5. Germline assignment: CDR1 MNHEY and CDR2 SVGAGI. CDR3 loop: CASSWRTSGRLELFF. The CDR3 DNA reads TGTGCCAGCAGTTGGAGGACTAGCGGGAGGTTGGAGCTGTTTTTT.

This clonotype was counted at least ten times. The V call is TRBV7-9, the J call TRBJ2-1; 9 bases agree with TRBD2. Unmatched junction bases numbered 2, after V lost 2 bases and J lost 6 bases. Germline assignment: CDR1 SEHNR and CDR2 FQNEAQ (reference sequence). This CDR3 spans 14 amino acids. Here the CDR3 DNA reads TGTGCCAGCAGCTTAAATAGCGGGGGCAATGAGCAGTTCTTC. Protein sequence: CASSLNSGGNEQFF.

The chain employs TRBV12-3 or TRBV12-4 and TRBJ2-5; 9 positions match TRBD1. The J call may be mistaken, given a closer DNA end match to TRBJ2-1. There are 14 residues in the CDR3. The CDR3 nucleotides are TGTGCCAGCAGTCCTGGGACAGGGCAAGAGACCCAGTTCTTC. This encodes CASSPGTGQETQFF.

This clonotype has ten or more counts. The chain uses TRBV11-2 and TRBJ1-3; D is ambiguous. The germline gives CDR1 SGHAT, CDR2 FQNNGV. Trimming took off 2 bases at V and 1 base at J, with 6 bases between the two ends. This CDR3 region has 14 residues. The CDR3 sequence: CASSLRLSGNTIYF. CDR3 nucleotides: TGTGCCAGCAGCTTAAGGCTTTCTGGAAACACCATATATTTT.